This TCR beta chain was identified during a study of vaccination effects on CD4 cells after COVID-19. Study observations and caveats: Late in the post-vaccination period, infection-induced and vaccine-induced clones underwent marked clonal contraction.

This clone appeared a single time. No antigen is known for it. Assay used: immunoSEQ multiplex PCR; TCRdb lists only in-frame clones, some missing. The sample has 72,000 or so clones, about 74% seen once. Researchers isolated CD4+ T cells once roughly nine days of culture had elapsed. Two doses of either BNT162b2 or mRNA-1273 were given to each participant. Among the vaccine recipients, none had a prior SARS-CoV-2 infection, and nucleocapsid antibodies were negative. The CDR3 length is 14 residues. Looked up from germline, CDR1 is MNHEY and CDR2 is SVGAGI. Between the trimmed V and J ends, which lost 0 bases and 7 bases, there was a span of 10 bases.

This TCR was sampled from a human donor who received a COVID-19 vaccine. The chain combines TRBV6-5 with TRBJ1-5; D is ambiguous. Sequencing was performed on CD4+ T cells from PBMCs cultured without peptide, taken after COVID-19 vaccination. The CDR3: CASSYSKHSQPQHF. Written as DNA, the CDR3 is TGTGCCAGCAGTTACTCTAAGCACAGCCAGCCCCAGCATTTT.